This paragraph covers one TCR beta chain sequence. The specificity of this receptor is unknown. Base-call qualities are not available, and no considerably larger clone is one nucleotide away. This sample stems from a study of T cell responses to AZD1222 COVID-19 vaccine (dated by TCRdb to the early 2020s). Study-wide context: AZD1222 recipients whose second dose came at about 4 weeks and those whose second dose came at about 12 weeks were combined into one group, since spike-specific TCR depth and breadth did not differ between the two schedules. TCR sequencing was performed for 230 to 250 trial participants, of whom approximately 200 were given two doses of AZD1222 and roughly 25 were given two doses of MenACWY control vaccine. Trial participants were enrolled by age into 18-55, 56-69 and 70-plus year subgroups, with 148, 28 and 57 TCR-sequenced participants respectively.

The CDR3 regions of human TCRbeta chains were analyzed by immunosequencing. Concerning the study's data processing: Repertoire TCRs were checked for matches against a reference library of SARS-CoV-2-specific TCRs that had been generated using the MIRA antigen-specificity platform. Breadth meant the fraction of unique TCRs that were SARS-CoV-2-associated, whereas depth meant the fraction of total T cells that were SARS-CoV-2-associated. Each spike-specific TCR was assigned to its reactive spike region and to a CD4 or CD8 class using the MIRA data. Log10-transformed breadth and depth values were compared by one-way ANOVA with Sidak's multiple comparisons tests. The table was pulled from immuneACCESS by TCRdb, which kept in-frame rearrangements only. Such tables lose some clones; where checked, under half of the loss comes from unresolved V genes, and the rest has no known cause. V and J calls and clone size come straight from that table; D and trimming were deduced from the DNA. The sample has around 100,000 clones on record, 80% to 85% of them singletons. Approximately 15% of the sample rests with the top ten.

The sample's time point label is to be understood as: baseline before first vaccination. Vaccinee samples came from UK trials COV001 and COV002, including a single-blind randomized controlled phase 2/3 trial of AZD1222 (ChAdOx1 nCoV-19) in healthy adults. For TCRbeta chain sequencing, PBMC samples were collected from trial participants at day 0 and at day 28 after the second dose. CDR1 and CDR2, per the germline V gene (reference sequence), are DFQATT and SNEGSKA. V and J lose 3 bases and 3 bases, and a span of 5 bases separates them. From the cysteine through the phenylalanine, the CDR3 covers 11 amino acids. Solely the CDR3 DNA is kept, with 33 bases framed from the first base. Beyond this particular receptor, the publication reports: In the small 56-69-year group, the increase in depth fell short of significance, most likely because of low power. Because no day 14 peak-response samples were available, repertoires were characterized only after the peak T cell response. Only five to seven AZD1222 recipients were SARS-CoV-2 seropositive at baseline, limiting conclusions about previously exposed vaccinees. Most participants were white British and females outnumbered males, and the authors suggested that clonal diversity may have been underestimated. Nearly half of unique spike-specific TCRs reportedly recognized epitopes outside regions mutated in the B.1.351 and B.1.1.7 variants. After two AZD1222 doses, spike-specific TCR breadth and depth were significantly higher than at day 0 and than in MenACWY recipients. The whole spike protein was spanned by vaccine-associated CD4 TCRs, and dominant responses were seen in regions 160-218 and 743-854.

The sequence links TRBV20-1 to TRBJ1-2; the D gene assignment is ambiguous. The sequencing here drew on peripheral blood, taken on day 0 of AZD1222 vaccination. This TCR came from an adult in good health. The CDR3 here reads CSASTDYGYTF. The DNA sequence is TGCAGTGCTAGTACAGACTATGGCTACACCTTC.